A selection of T cell receptor beta chains follows, all from one sample in a study of blood T cell repertoires in COVID-19. Clones were read by immunoSEQ multiplex PCR, and TCRdb kept only the in-frame ones, dropping some. The data show a few hundred thousand clones, roughly 91% seen once. The sample consisted of peripheral blood. These receptors were collected from a woman aged 40 to 50 who had recovered from COVID-19. CDR3s include the opening cysteine and the closing phenylalanine or tryptophan. The order of the fields is V gene, D gene, clone size, J gene, CDR3 protein, CDR3 DNA. The D gene is left open where the match is weak. Clone size is stated in some rows and not others, as once, few, many or a class when expanded.

>TRBV19|TRBD1|.|TRBJ2-7
CASSLRQGGSYEQYF
TGTGCCAGTAGTTTAAGACAGGGGGGCTCCTACGAGCAGTACTTC
>TRBV25-1|.|.|TRBJ2-6
CASSGWVVRPSGANVLTF
TGTGCCAGCAGTGGATGGGTCGTGCGGCCCTCTGGGGCCAACGTCCTGACTTTC
>TRBV21-1|.|.|TRBJ2-3
CASSKAPGTEPSTDTQYF
TGTGCCAGCAGCAAAGCCCCCGGGACAGAGCCTAGCACAGATACGCAGTATTTT
>TRBV11-2|TRBD2|.|TRBJ2-1
CASSLGAGGNEQFF
TGTGCCAGCAGCTTAGGGGCGGGAGGGAATGAGCAGTTCTTC
>TRBV24-1|TRBD2|few|TRBJ2-3
CATSRAGGADTQYF
TGTGCCACCAGTCGAGCGGGAGGCGCAGATACGCAGTATTTT
>TRBV6-5|.|once|TRBJ1-1
CASSYSNSAGTEAFF
TGTGCCAGCAGTTACTCGAACTCCGCGGGAACTGAAGCTTTCTTT
>TRBV27|.|.|TRBJ2-1
CASSPPASRNEQFF
TGTGCCAGCAGCCCCCCGGCTAGCAGGAATGAGCAGTTCTTC
>TRBV7-8|.|.|TRBJ2-1
CASSLESPPRKVFF
TGTGCCAGCAGCTTAGAATCCCCACCTAGGAAAGTGTTCTTC
>TRBV9|TRBD2|.|TRBJ2-1
CASSVGDSGGEQFF
TGTGCCAGCAGCGTAGGGGACTCGGGGGGTGAGCAGTTCTTC
>TRBV7-9|.|.|TRBJ2-5
CASSFPAGLKETQYF
TGTGCCAGCAGCTTTCCCGCTGGGCTGAAAGAGACCCAGTACTTC
>TRBV27|.|.|TRBJ1-5
CASGRAGVGGSNQPQHF
TGTGCCAGCGGGCGGGCAGGGGTTGGTGGGAGCAATCAGCCCCAGCATTTT
>TRBV6-5|TRBD2|.|TRBJ2-5
CASRSTSGQETQYF
TGTGCCAGCAGGTCCACTAGCGGCCAAGAGACCCAGTACTTC
>TRBV29-1|TRBD2|.|TRBJ2-7
CSVETPQRGTYEQYF
TGCAGCGTTGAAACGCCCCAGCGGGGAACTTACGAGCAGTACTTC
>TRBV4-3|TRBD1|.|TRBJ2-7
CASSRGGQGAYEQYF
TGCGCCAGCAGCCGGGGGGGACAGGGAGCCTACGAGCAGTACTTC
>TRBV29-1|TRBD1|.|TRBJ2-7
CSARRGQGYEQYF
TGCAGCGCCCGGAGGGGACAGGGGTACGAGCAGTACTTC
>TRBV4-3|TRBD2|.|TRBJ2-5
CASSQDPPRTSGQETQYF
TGCGCCAGCAGCCAAGATCCCCCGCGGACTAGCGGCCAAGAGACCCAGTACTTC
>TRBV30|.|.|TRBJ1-4
CAWSVGQRSNEKLFF
TGTGCCTGGAGTGTAGGACAGCGTTCCAATGAAAAACTGTTTTTT
>TRBV5-8|TRBD2|once|TRBJ2-2
CASSPKTSGRNTGELFF
TGTGCCAGCAGCCCAAAAACTAGCGGGAGAAACACCGGGGAGCTGTTTTTT
>TRBV19|TRBD2|.|TRBJ2-3
CASSIGSSGHTDTQYF
TGTGCCAGTAGTATAGGTTCTAGCGGTCACACAGATACGCAGTATTTT
>TRBV15|.|.|TRBJ2-5
CATSRDNQETQYF
TGTGCCACCAGCAGAGATAACCAAGAGACCCAGTACTTC
>TRBV7-9|.|few|TRBJ1-2
CASSARDWNYGYTF
TGTGCCAGCAGCGCCAGGGATTGGAACTATGGCTACACCTTC
>TRBV4-3|TRBD2|.|TRBJ2-5
CASSQGLARGETQYF
TGCGCCAGCAGCCAAGGACTAGCCCGCGGGGAGACCCAGTACTTC